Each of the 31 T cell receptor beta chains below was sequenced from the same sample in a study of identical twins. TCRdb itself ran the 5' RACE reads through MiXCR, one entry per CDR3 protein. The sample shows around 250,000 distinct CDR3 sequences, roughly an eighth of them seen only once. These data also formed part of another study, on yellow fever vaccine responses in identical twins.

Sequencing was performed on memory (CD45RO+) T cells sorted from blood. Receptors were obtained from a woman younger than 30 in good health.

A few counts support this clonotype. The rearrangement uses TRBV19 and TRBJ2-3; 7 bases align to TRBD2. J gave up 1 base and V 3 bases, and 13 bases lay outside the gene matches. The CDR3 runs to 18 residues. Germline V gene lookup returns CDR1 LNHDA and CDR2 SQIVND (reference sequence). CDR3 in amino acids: CASSIPNLSSGGTDTQYF. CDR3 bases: TGTGCCAGTAGTATCCCCAATTTATCTAGCGGAGGCACAGATACGCAGTATTTT. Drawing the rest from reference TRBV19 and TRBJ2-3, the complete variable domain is DGGITQSPKYLFRKEGQNVTLSCEQNLNHDAMYWYRQDPGQGLRLIYYSQIVNDFQKGDIAEGYSVSREKKESFPLTVTSAQKNPTAFYLCASSIPNLSSGGTDTQYFGPGTRLTVL.

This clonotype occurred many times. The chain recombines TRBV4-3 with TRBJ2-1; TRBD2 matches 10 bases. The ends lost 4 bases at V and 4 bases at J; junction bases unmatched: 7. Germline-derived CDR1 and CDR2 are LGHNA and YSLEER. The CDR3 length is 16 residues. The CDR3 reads CASSPRTSGIYNEQFF. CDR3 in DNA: TGCGCCAGCAGCCCCCGGACTAGCGGAATTTACAATGAGCAGTTCTTC.

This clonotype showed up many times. The DNA for the CDR3 is TGCGCCAGCTCATCGGAATCAGGGCGCTATGGCTACACCTTC. Amino acid sequence: CASSSESGRYGYTF. V and J are TRBV5-1 and TRBJ1-2; D may be TRBD1 (5 bases). Trimming cost V 7 bases and J 4 bases, with 17 bases left between them. The CDR3 totals 14 residues. Germline lookup yields CDR1 SGHRS and CDR2 YFSETQ.

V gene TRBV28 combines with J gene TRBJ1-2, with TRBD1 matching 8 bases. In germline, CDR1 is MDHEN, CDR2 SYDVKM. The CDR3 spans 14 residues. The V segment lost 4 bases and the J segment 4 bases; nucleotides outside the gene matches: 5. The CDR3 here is CASSYRTGSYGYTF. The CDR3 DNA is TGTGCCAGCAGTTACCGGACAGGGAGCTATGGCTACACCTTC.

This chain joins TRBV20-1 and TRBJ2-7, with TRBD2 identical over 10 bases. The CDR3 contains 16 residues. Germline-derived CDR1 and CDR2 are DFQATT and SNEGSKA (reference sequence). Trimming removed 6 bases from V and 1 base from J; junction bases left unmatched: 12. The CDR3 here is CSAQGLGSGRSYEQYF. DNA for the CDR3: TGCAGTGCCCAAGGACTGGGTAGCGGGAGGTCCTACGAGCAGTACTTC.

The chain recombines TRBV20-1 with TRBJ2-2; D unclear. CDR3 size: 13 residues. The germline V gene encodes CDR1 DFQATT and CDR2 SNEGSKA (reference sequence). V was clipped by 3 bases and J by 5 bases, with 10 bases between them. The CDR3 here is CSASVMGTGELFF. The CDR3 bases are TGCAGTGCTAGCGTCATGGGAACCGGGGAGCTGTTTTTT.

The CDR3 sequence is CASTFVPSVGVEQYF. For the CDR3, the DNA is TGTGCCAGCACCTTCGTCCCCTCCGTTGGGGTCGAGCAGTACTTC. V and J are TRBV6-2 or TRBV6-3 and TRBJ2-7; D gene uncertain. V was clipped by 7 bases and J by 6 bases, with 22 bases between them. The CDR3 totals 15 residues. Germline V gives CDR1 MNHEY, CDR2 SVGEGT.

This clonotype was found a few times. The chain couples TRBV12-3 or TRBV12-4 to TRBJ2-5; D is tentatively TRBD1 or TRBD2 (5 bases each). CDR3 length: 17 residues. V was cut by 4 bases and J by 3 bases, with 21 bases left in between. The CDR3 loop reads CASSYGGGMGFKETQYF. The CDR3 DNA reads TGTGCCAGCAGTTACGGTGGGGGAATGGGATTTAAAGAGACCCAGTACTTC.

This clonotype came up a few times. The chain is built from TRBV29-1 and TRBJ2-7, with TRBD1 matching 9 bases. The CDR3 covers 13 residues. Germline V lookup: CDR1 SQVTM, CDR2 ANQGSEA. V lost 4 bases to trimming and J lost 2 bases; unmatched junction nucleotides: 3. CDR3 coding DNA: TGCAGCGTTGGACAGGGGGTTGCCTACGAGCAGTACTTC. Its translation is CSVGQGVAYEQYF.

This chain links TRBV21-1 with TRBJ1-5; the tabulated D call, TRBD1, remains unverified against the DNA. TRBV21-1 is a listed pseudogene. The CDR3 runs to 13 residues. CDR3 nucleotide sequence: TGTGCCAGCAGCCACAGGGATAATCAGCCCCAGCATTTT. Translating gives CASSHRDNQPQHF.

The CDR3 protein is CASSPGTGFPYEQYF. CDR3 DNA sequence: TGTGCCAGCAGCCCGGGGACAGGGTTTCCCTACGAGCAGTACTTC. The chain links TRBV7-2 to TRBJ2-7; 9 bases fit TRBD1. Losses at the gene ends were 5 bases for V and 2 bases for J; bases not matched to a gene: 7. The CDR3 loop spans 15 amino acids. Germline V gene lookup returns CDR1 SGHTA and CDR2 FQGNSA.

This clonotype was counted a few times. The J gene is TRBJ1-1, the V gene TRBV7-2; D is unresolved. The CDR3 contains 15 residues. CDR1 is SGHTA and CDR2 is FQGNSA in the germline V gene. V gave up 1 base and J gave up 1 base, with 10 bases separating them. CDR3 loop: CASSLEGSPNTEAFF. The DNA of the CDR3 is TGTGCCAGCAGCTTAGAGGGCAGCCCGAACACTGAAGCTTTCTTT. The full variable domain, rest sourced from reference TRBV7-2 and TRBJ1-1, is GAGVSQSPSNKVTEKGKDVELRCDPISGHTALYWYRQSLGQGLEFLIYFQGNSAPDKSGLPSDRFSAERTGGSVSTLTIQRTQQEDSAVYLCASSLEGSPNTEAFFGQGTRLTVV.

Here the CDR3 reads CSAEYNRALGELFF. The CDR3 nucleotides read TGCAGTGCTGAGTATAACAGGGCATTAGGGGAGCTGTTTTTT. This rearrangement joins TRBV20-1 to TRBJ2-2; the D gene is possibly TRBD1 (6 bases). CDR3 length: 14 residues. The V gene lost 5 bases and the J gene lost 8 bases, with 18 bases spanning the gap. Germline CDR1 is DFQATT and CDR2 is SNEGSKA (reference sequence).

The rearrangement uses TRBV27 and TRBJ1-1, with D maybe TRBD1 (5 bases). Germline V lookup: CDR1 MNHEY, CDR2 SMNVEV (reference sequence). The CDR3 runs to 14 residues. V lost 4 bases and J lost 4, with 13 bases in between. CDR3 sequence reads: CASSYRGPGTEAFF. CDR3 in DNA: TGTGCCAGCAGTTACCGGGGACCGGGCACTGAAGCTTTCTTT.

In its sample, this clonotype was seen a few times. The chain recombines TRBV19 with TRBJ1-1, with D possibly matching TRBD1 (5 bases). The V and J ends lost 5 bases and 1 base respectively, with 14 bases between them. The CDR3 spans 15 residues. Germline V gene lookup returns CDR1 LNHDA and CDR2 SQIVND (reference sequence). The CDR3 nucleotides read TGTGCCAGTAGTCTAACGGGACTCTCGAACACTGAAGCTTTCTTT. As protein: CASSLTGLSNTEAFF. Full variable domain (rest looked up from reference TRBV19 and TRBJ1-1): DGGITQSPKYLFRKEGQNVTLSCEQNLNHDAMYWYRQDPGQGLRLIYYSQIVNDFQKGDIAEGYSVSREKKESFPLTVTSAQKNPTAFYLCASSLTGLSNTEAFFGQGTRLTVV.

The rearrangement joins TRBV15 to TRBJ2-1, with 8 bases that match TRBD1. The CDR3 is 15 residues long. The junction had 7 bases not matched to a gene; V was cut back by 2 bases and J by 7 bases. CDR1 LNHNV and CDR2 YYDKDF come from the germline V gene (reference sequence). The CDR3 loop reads CATSRLTGDQNEQFF. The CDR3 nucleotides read TGTGCCACCAGCAGATTGACAGGGGACCAAAATGAGCAGTTCTTC. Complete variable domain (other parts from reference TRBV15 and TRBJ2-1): DAMVIQNPRYQVTQFGKPVTLSCSQTLNHNVMYWYQQKSSQAPKLLFHYYDKDFNNEADTPDNFQSRRPNTSFCFLDIRSPGLGDTAMYLCATSRLTGDQNEQFFGPGTRLTVL.

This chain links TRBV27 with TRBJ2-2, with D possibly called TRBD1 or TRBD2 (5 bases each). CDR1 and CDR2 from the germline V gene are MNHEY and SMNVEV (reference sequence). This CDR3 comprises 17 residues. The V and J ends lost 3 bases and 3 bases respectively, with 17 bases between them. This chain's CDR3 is CASSFRDPGTYTGELFF. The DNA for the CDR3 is TGTGCCAGCAGTTTCCGGGACCCGGGAACCTACACCGGGGAGCTGTTTTTT.

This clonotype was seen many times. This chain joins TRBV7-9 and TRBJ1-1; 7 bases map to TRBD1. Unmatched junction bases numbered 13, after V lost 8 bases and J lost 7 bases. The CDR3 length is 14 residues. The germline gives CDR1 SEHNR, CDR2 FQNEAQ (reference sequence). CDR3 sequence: CASPGQNDINEAFF. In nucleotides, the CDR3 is TGTGCCAGCCCGGGACAGAATGATATTAATGAAGCTTTCTTT.

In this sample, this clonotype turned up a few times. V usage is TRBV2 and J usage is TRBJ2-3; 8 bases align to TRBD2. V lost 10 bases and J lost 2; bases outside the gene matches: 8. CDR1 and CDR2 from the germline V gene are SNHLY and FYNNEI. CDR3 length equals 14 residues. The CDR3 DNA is TGTGCCATCGAGACTAGCGAGAACACAGATACGCAGTATTTT. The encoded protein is CAIETSENTDTQYF.

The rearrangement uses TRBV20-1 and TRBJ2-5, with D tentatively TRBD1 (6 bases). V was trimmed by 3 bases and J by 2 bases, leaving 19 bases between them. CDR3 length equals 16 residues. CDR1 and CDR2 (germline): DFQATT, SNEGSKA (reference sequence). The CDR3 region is CSARDARDTPQETQYF. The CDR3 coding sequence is TGCAGTGCTAGGGATGCCCGGGACACCCCGCAAGAGACCCAGTACTTC.

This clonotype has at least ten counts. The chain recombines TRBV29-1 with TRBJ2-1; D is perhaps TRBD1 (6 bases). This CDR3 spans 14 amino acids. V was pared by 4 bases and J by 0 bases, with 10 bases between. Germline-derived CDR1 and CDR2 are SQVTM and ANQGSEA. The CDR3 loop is CSVVGASSYNEQFF. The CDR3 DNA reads TGCAGCGTTGTGGGGGCGAGCTCCTACAATGAGCAGTTCTTC.

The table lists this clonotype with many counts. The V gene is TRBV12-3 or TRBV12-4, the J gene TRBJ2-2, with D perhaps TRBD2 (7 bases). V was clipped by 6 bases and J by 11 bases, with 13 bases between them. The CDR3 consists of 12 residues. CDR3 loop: CASSPGGLELFF. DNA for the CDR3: TGTGCCAGCAGCCCGGGGGGCCTAGAGCTGTTTTTT.

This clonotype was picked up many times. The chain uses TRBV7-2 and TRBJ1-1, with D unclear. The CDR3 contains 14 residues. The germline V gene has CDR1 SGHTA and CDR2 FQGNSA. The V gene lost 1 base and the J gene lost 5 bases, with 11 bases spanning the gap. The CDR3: CASSLGGMRTEAFF. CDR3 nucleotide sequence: TGTGCCAGCAGCTTAGGAGGTATGAGAACTGAAGCTTTCTTT.

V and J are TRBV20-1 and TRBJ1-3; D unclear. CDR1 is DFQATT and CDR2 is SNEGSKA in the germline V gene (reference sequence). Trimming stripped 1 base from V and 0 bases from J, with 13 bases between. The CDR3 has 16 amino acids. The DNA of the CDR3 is TGCAGTGCTAGAGGGCCAAGAGATCGCTCTGGAAACACCATATATTTT. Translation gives CSARGPRDRSGNTIYF.

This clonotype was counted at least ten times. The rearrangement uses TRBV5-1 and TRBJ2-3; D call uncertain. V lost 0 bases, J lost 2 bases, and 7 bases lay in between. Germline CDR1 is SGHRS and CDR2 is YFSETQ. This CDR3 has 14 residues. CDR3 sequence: CASSLGQPTDTQYF. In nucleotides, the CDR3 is TGCGCCAGCAGCTTGGGACAACCCACAGATACGCAGTATTTT.

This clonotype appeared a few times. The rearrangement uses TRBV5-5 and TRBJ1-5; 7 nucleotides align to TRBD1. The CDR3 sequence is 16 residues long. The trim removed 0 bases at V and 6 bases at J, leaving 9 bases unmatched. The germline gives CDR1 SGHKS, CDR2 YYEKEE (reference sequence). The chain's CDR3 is CASSLAGETGRQPQHF. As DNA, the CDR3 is TGTGCCAGCAGCTTGGCCGGTGAGACAGGGCGTCAGCCCCAGCATTTT. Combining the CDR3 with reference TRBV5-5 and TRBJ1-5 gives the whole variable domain DAGVTQSPTHLIKTRGQQVTLRCSPISGHKSVSWYQQVLGQGPQFIFQYYEKEERGRGNFPDRFSARQFPNYSSELNVNALLLGDSALYLCASSLAGETGRQPQHFGDGTRLSIL.

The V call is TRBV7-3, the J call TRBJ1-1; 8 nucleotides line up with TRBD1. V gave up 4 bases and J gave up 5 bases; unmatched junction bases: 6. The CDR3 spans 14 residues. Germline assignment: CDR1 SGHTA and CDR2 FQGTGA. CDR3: CASSSQGAATEAFF. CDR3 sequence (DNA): TGTGCCAGCAGCTCCCAGGGGGCGGCTACTGAAGCTTTCTTT.

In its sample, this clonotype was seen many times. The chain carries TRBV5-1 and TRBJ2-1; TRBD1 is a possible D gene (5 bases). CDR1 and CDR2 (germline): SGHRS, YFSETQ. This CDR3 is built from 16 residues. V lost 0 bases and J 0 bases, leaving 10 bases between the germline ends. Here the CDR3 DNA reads TGCGCCAGCAGCTTGGCAGGGCTGAGCTCCTACAATGAGCAGTTCTTC. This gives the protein CASSLAGLSSYNEQFF.

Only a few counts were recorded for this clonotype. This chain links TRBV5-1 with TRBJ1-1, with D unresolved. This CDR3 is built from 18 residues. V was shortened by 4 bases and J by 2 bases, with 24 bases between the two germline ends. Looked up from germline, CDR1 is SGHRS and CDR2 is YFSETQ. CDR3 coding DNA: TGCGCCAGCAGCCCCGCCCGGGCTTTATCCCCTTTTAACACTGAAGCTTTCTTT. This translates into CASSPARALSPFNTEAFF.

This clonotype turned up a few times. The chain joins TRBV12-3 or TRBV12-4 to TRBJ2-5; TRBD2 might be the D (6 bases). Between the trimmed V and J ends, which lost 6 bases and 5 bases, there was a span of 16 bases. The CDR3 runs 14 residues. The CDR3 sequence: CASRSGSSGETQYF. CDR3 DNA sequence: TGTGCCAGCAGATCCGGGAGTTCGGGTGAGACCCAGTACTTC.

The CDR3 region has the DNA TGTGCCAGCAGTTTACTACAGGGGGCGCGAGGCTACACCTTC. It encodes CASSLLQGARGYTF. This chain joins TRBV28 and TRBJ1-2; 9 bases are shared with TRBD1. With V trimmed by 2 bases and J by 8 bases, 6 bases remained unmatched. The CDR3 is 14 amino acids. The germline V gene encodes CDR1 MDHEN and CDR2 SYDVKM.